The clone carrying this T cell receptor beta chain was observed a single time. Its antigen remains unidentified. Sequencing used immunoSEQ multiplex PCR; TCRdb keeps in-frame clones, though not all of them. The table includes about 680,000 clones, roughly nine tenths detected once. These data come from a study of shared clonotypes between healthy human individuals. Overall study: Donors were a couple of women and a few men aged 18 to 49. Used for every donor were three CD4 naive, three CD4 memory, two CD8 naive and one CD8 memory plate.

Naive CD8 cells, CD45RO-negative and positively selected for CCR7, excluded terminally differentiated effector memory CD45RA+ cells. Findings and limits, study-wide: What naive subsets generally showed was a larger estimated richness than memory subsets showed. Roughly 5% of naive CD4 clonotypes were shared across a few donors.

V lost 1 base, J lost 8 bases, and 15 bases lay in between. The CDR3 contains 15 residues. Germline V gene sequence: CDR1 SGHAT, CDR2 FQNNGV. This clonotype was obtained from a man younger than 40 in good health. The chain is built from TRBV11-2 and TRBJ2-1; D gene uncertain. Sequencing was done on a sample of naive CD8+ T cells sorted from blood. The chain's CDR3 is CASSLGRLKVDEQFF. CDR3 coding DNA: TGTGCCAGCAGCTTAGGACGACTTAAGGTCGATGAGCAGTTCTTC.